This is a list of T cell receptor beta chains from one sample in a study of long-term antiretroviral therapy in people with HIV. Measured with immunoSEQ multiplex PCR; TCRdb has only the in-frame clones, and not every one. The data show about 6,400 clones, over 70% seen once. Sample: unsorted PBMCs, taken 0.5 years before starting antiretroviral therapy. These TCRs come from a man aged 35-49 years with HIV. CDR3s include the opening cysteine and the closing phenylalanine or tryptophan. A D gene is named only where the DNA matches it firmly. Not all rows give a size; the values are once, few, many and, for expanded clones, a class.

- | TRBJ2-7 | - | TRBV19 | CASSPQGGGSYEQYF | TGTGCCAGTAGCCCTCAGGGGGGGGGATCCTACGAGCAGTACTTC
TRBD2 | TRBJ2-3 | medium-sized | TRBV13 | CASSPQGGTSGGANTDTQYF | TGTGCCAGCAGCCCCCAGGGGGGGACTAGCGGGGGGGCCAACACAGATACGCAGTATTTT
TRBD1 | TRBJ1-2 | - | TRBV6-1 | CASSNRGNYGYTF | TGTGCCAGCAGTAACAGGGGGAACTATGGCTACACCTTC
- | TRBJ2-7 | - | TRBV6-1 | CASSEERLRYYEQYF | TGTGCCAGCAGTGAAGAGAGGTTACGATACTACGAGCAGTACTTC
- | TRBJ2-3 | - | TRBV28 | CASRAGTQWEDTQYF | TGTGCCAGCAGGGCCGGGACCCAATGGGAAGATACGCAGTATTTT
- | TRBJ2-7 | - | TRBV9 | CASSVAPREGEQYF | TGTGCCAGCAGCGTAGCTCCGCGGGAAGGCGAGCAGTACTTC
TRBD1 | TRBJ2-7 | - | TRBV19 | CASSIAPGTGSYEQYF | TGTGCCAGTAGTATAGCCCCTGGGACAGGATCCTACGAGCAGTACTTC
- | TRBJ1-5 | - | TRBV19 | CASSIGAFSNQPQHF | TGTGCCAGTAGTATAGGGGCCTTTAGCAATCAGCCCCAGCATTTT
- | TRBJ1-6 | - | TRBV4-1 | CASSQIIWSPLHF | TGCGCCAGCAGCCAAATTATTTGGTCACCCCTCCACTTT
- | TRBJ1-2 | - | TRBV10-3 | CAISEGGPDGYTF | TGTGCCATCAGTGAGGGGGGACCGGATGGCTACACCTTC
TRBD1 | TRBJ2-3 | - | TRBV15 | CATSMRDRGASDTQYF | TGTGCCACCAGCATGCGGGACAGGGGAGCCTCAGATACGCAGTATTTT
- | TRBJ1-5 | few | TRBV18 | CASSPQAPNQPQHF | TGTGCCAGCTCACCCCAGGCCCCCAATCAGCCCCAGCATTTT
- | TRBJ1-5 | few | TRBV7-2 | CASSLGPGVNQPQHF | TGTGCCAGCAGCTTAGGCCCAGGGGTCAATCAGCCCCAGCATTTT
- | TRBJ1-2 | - | TRBV5-1 | CASSLEGRAEFTNYGYTF | TGCGCCAGCAGCTTGGAGGGCAGGGCCGAATTTACTAACTATGGCTACACCTTC
- | TRBJ2-1 | - | TRBV30 | CAWSVRDRGANEQFF | TGTGCCTGGAGTGTAAGGGATAGGGGGGCGAATGAGCAGTTCTTC
- | TRBJ1-2 | - | TRBV10-3 | CAISESGTAGGYTF | TGTGCCATCAGTGAGTCGGGTACGGCGGGAGGCTACACCTTC